Listed below are T cell receptor beta chains from one sample, sequenced in a study of OX40 agonist ivuxolimab in advanced cancers. Repertoires were generated with immunoSEQ multiplex PCR, while TCRdb's copy carries only in-frame clones and drops some. The sample contains fewer than 90,000 clones, roughly 86% of which appear only once. Source: CD4+ or CD8+ T cells sorted from blood, taken in a trial of the OX40 agonist ivuxolimab. Every receptor here comes from an adult with an advanced solid tumor such as melanoma, head and neck, liver or kidney cancer. Both conserved end residues are part of each CDR3. Fields, in order: V gene, clone size, J gene, D gene, CDR3 DNA, CDR3 protein. The D gene is left open where the match is weak. Expanded clones get a size class; other rows say once, few or many, or leave the size out.

TRBV18,-,TRBJ2-3,TRBD2,TGTGCCAGCTCACCACCGGGGGTAGCGGGGGGCACAGATACGCAGTATTTT,CASSPPGVAGGTDTQYF
TRBV4-3,-,TRBJ1-5,-,TGCGCCAGCAGCCAAGATTATCAGGGAAATCAGCCCCAGCATTTT,CASSQDYQGNQPQHF
TRBV14,few,TRBJ2-1,TRBD1,TGTGCCAGCAGCGAAGTAACGTTCAGGGGGCGCGAAAAGGATGAGCAGTTCTTC,CASSEVTFRGREKDEQFF
TRBV5-1,-,TRBJ1-6,-,TGCGCCAGCAGTCCGGACGGGCCGAGCTCCTATAATTCACCCCTCCACTTT,CASSPDGPSSYNSPLHF
TRBV28,-,TRBJ1-1,-,TGTGCCAGCAGTAAGGGCCCGGCGGGCACTGAAGCTTTCTTT,CASSKGPAGTEAFF
TRBV7-2,-,TRBJ1-2,TRBD1,TGCGCCAGCAGCTTAAGAACCGGGACAGGGAGTGACTACACCTTC,CASSLRTGTGSDYTF
TRBV7-6,-,TRBJ1-2,-,TGTGCCAGCAGCTTAGGGGACACAGATAACTATGGCTACACCTTC,CASSLGDTDNYGYTF
TRBV2,few,TRBJ1-2,-,TGTGCCAGCAGTGTGGTAAACTATGGCTACACCTTC,CASSVVNYGYTF
TRBV28,-,TRBJ1-5,-,TGTGCCACTGACGACAGGAGGAATCAGCCCCAGCATTTT,CATDDRRNQPQHF
TRBV28,once,TRBJ1-5,-,TGTGCCAGCAGAACCGGGAACATGAACAATCAGCCCCAGCATTTT,CASRTGNMNNQPQHF
TRBV5-1,-,TRBJ2-5,-,TGCGCCAGCAGCGGCGGGACATCCCTGTCAGAGACCCAGTACTTC,CASSGGTSLSETQYF
TRBV7-3,once,TRBJ2-2,-,TGTGCCAGCAGCCTACAGGGAGAGAACACCGGGGAGCTGTTTTTT,CASSLQGENTGELFF
TRBV19,few,TRBJ1-1,-,TGTGCCAGTAGTACCTCAGGGTCGGGTGACACTGAAGCTTTCTTT,CASSTSGSGDTEAFF
TRBV11-2,-,TRBJ2-3,TRBD2,TGTGCCAGCAGCTTAGGTTCGGGACTAGTTACGCAGTATTTT,CASSLGSGLVTQYF
TRBV18,few,TRBJ1-3,TRBD1,TGTGCCAGCTCACCGGGAACAGGGGGCCCCTCTGGAAACACCATATATTTT,CASSPGTGGPSGNTIYF
TRBV7-3,-,TRBJ1-1,-,TGTGCCAGCAGGTATCAGGACGGGAAGATTGAAGCTTTCTTT,CASRYQDGKIEAFF
TRBV5-1,-,TRBJ1-6,-,TGCGCCAGCAGCTTGGTAGGGACCCTAATACCTCTTGGCGATAATTCACCCCTCCACTTT,CASSLVGTLIPLGDNSPLHF
TRBV19,-,TRBJ1-2,-,TGTGCCAGTAGTATTCCCCCAGGGGAAGTCAACTATGGCTACACCTTC,CASSIPPGEVNYGYTF
TRBV6-5,-,TRBJ1-3,-,TGTGCCAGCAGTGAGTGGGACGGAAACACCATATATTTT,CASSEWDGNTIYF
TRBV2,-,TRBJ2-2,TRBD1,TGTGCCAGCACCACCCGACCGGGACAGGCGAACACCGGGGAGCTGTTTTTT,CASTTRPGQANTGELFF
TRBV27,-,TRBJ2-5,-,TGTGCCAGCAGTTCACCCGGGACAAAGACGGAGACCCAGTACTTC,CASSSPGTKTETQYF
TRBV7-9,-,TRBJ1-2,-,TGTGCCAGCGGACTCACAGTTTCTAACTATGGCTACACCTTC,CASGLTVSNYGYTF
TRBV7-8,-,TRBJ2-7,-,TGTGCCAGCAGCTTCAGGGTTGGGGAGCAGTACTTC,CASSFRVGEQYF
TRBV7-9,-,TRBJ1-2,-,TGTGCCAGCAGCTTGTCAGGGATTAACTATGGCTACACCTTC,CASSLSGINYGYTF
TRBV6-1,once,TRBJ2-3,TRBD1,TGTGCCAGCAGGGGAGACAGGGGCCCAGATACGCAGTATTTT,CASRGDRGPDTQYF
TRBV27,-,TRBJ1-4,TRBD1,TGTGCCAGCAGTTCTGGACAGGCTAATGAAAAACTGTTTTTT,CASSSGQANEKLFF
TRBV5-1,-,TRBJ1-3,-,TGCGCCAGCAGATTCGAGGGCCTGACTGGAAACACCATATATTTT,CASRFEGLTGNTIYF
TRBV10-3,-,TRBJ2-1,TRBD2,TGTGCCATCAGCAAAACCGGGACTAGCGGGGGGTCATACTACAATGAGCAGTTCTTC,CAISKTGTSGGSYYNEQFF
TRBV6-6,-,TRBJ2-3,TRBD1,TGTGCCAGCAGTTATAGACAGGGGGTGTCAGATACGCAGTATTTT,CASSYRQGVSDTQYF
TRBV5-5,-,TRBJ1-3,-,TGTGCCAGCAGCTTGGTGCAGGGTACGGGAAACACCATATATTTT,CASSLVQGTGNTIYF
TRBV29-1,-,TRBJ1-2,-,TGCAGCGTTGAGAAAACGACTCATGGCTACACCTTC,CSVEKTTHGYTF
TRBV5-1,-,TRBJ2-2,TRBD1,TGCGCCAGCAGCCCGAAGGGACAGGGCGGCACCGGGGAGCTGTTTTTT,CASSPKGQGGTGELFF
TRBV28,-,TRBJ1-5,-,TGTGCCAGCAGTTTACCCGGGACCTCGGGGTACCAGCCCCAGCATTTT,CASSLPGTSGYQPQHF
TRBV7-2,-,TRBJ2-5,TRBD2,TGTGCCAGCAGCTTTAGCGGGGCGGAGACCCAGTACTTC,CASSFSGAETQYF
TRBV29-1,-,TRBJ2-3,TRBD1,TGCAGCGTTGTCAAGCAGGGGGGCACAGATACGCAGTATTTT,CSVVKQGGTDTQYF
TRBV2,-,TRBJ2-5,TRBD1,TGTGCCAGCAGCGGCAGGACAGGGGGCTTGGAAGAGACCCAGTACTTC,CASSGRTGGLEETQYF
TRBV7-9,-,TRBJ1-1,-,TGTGCCAGCAGCCCGGACCTTGACAGGTACACTGAAGCTTTCTTT,CASSPDLDRYTEAFF
TRBV5-1,-,TRBJ2-7,-,TGCGCCAGCAGCGCGGATTCGGGGCACTCCTACGAGCAGTACTTC,CASSADSGHSYEQYF
TRBV6-1,-,TRBJ1-1,-,TGTGCCAGCCTCCCGTGGGCGCGCACTGAAGCTTTCTTT,CASLPWARTEAFF
TRBV12-2,-,TRBJ2-1,-,TGTGCAAGTCGCTTACCCCGAATACGCCCCTACAATGAGCAGTTCTTC,CASRLPRIRPYNEQFF
TRBV2,-,TRBJ2-3,-,TGTGCCAGCAGTGAACTCCCGGGGAGCACAGATACGCAGTATTTT,CASSELPGSTDTQYF
TRBV5-8,-,TRBJ1-2,-,TGTGCCAGCAGCTTGTCGGGGTTCGACAGCTATGGCTACACCTTC,CASSLSGFDSYGYTF
TRBV11-1,-,TRBJ2-1,TRBD1,TGTGCCAGCAGCCCGGCCGTGGGACAGGGTTTCAATGAGCAGTTCTTC,CASSPAVGQGFNEQFF
TRBV19,-,TRBJ1-2,-,TGTGCCAGTAGTAGTTTGACGGTCAACTATGGCTACACCTTC,CASSSLTVNYGYTF
TRBV28,-,TRBJ1-2,-,TGTGCCAGCAGTCCCGGACCAGGACGGGGAGGCTACACCTTC,CASSPGPGRGGYTF
TRBV10-3,-,TRBJ2-7,-,TGTGCCATCAGTGAGGGGATCTGGGACCACGAGCAGTACTTC,CAISEGIWDHEQYF
TRBV14,-,TRBJ2-5,TRBD1,TGTGCCAGCAGCCAAAATCGGGGACAGGGGGATTTGGAGACCCAGTACTTC,CASSQNRGQGDLETQYF
TRBV4-3,once,TRBJ2-1,-,TGCGCCAGCAGCTCAAGGACGGCGACCTCCTACAATGAGCAGTTCTTC,CASSSRTATSYNEQFF
TRBV10-3,-,TRBJ1-2,-,TGTGCCATCACCGACGACCCTAACTATGGCTACACCTTC,CAITDDPNYGYTF
TRBV28,-,TRBJ1-5,-,TGTGCCAGCAGGACCGGTGGGATGGGCAATCAGCCCCAGCATTTT,CASRTGGMGNQPQHF
TRBV6-6,once,TRBJ1-2,-,TGTGCCAGCAGTTTACAGGGAAAGGACTATGGCTACACCTTC,CASSLQGKDYGYTF
TRBV9,few,TRBJ1-3,-,TGTGCCAGCAGCGCCGGGTCCCTAACTGGAAACACCATATATTTT,CASSAGSLTGNTIYF
TRBV28,-,TRBJ1-1,-,TGTGCCAGCAGTTATCCGGGGGTTACTGAAGCTTTCTTT,CASSYPGVTEAFF
TRBV5-4,-,TRBJ2-5,TRBD2,TGTGCCAGCAGCCCCCGGGGACTAGCGGTACAAGAGACCCAGTACTTC,CASSPRGLAVQETQYF
TRBV4-3,-,TRBJ2-1,TRBD2,TGCGCCAGCAGCCAAGTCGGGACTAGGGGCAATGAGCAGTTCTTC,CASSQVGTRGNEQFF
TRBV4-3,-,TRBJ2-5,-,TGCGCCAGCAGCCAAGATGCGGGGGCGAGGGGGACCCAGTACTTC,CASSQDAGARGTQYF
TRBV7-9,-,TRBJ1-4,-,TGTGCCAGCAGCTTCAGGGGTGAAAAACTGTTTTTT,CASSFRGEKLFF
TRBV7-8,-,TRBJ2-3,-,TGTGCCAGCAGCCACAGGACAGCAGCTAGCACAGATACGCAGTATTTT,CASSHRTAASTDTQYF
TRBV2,-,TRBJ1-5,TRBD1,TGTGCCAGCGAGACAGGGCCCAATCAGCCCCAGCATTTT,CASETGPNQPQHF
TRBV5-1,-,TRBJ2-3,-,TGCGCCAGCAGCTTGGCCGCAGACGGCACAGATACGCAGTATTTT,CASSLAADGTDTQYF